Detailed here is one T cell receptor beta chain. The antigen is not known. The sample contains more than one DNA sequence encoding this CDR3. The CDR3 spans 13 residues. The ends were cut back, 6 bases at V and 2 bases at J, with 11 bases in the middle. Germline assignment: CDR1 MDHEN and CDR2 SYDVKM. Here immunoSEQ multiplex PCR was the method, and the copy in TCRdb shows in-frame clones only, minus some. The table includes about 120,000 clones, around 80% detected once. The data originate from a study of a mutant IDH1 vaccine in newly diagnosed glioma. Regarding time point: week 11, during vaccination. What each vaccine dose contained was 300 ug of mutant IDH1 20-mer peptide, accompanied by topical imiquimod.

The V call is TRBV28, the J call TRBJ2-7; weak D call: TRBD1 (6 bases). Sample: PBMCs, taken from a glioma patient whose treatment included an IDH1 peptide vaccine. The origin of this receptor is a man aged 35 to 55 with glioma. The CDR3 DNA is TGTGCCAGCAGGGCAGGGGTTACCTACGAGCAGTACTTC. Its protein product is CASRAGVTYEQYF.